This entry lists 27 T cell receptor beta chains sequenced from one sample in a study of neurological immune-mediated disorders (dated by TCRdb to about 2019). The library was produced with 5' RACE. The data were produced on an Illumina HiSeq 2500. The public sequencing data were trimmed at Q25 with fastp and processed into clonotypes with MiXCR by TCRdb, which kept only in-frame beta chains. Identical CDR3 protein sequences are pooled into one entry, listed with their most common genes and DNA. The sample table contains about 49,000 distinct CDR3 sequences; only one count was recorded for roughly 7.7% of them. 1.5% to 2% of the sample is taken by the ten largest. The sample's time point, from its label and the paper: longitudinal time-point 3. Sequencing was carried out using PBMCs. The receptor set was obtained from a woman between 40 and 50 years old in good health.

Many counts were recorded for this clonotype. The gene calls are TRBV11-2 and TRBJ2-3; D is unclear. Deletions cut 3 bases from V and 5 bases from J, with 9 bases between. This CDR3 has 13 residues. Germline lookup yields CDR1 SGHAT and CDR2 FQNNGV. The CDR3 reads CASSFRLVDTQYF. The CDR3, as DNA: TGTGCCAGCAGCTTCCGACTGGTAGATACGCAGTATTTT.

Ten or more counts support this clonotype. This chain's CDR3 is CASSLQLTSGGIQETQYF. The DNA for the CDR3 is TGCGCCAGCAGCCTGCAACTTACTAGCGGGGGGATTCAAGAGACCCAGTACTTC. The chain recombines TRBV5-1 with TRBJ2-5; 12 bases align to TRBD2. Germline V gene data show CDR1 as SGHRS and CDR2 as YFSETQ. The CDR3 covers 18 residues. Trimming removed 4 bases from V and 2 bases from J; junction bases left unmatched: 12.

The table lists this clonotype with a count of one. Relative to the germline gene, one junction end is altered; a read error may explain this. The chain uses TRBV30 and TRBJ2-6; weak D call: TRBD2 (6 bases). Germline CDR1 is GTSNPN and CDR2 is SVGIG (reference sequence). This CDR3 region has 13 residues. The CDR3 region is CPWRVTGANVLTF. For the CDR3, the DNA is TGTCCCTGGAGGGTCACCGGGGCCAACGTCCTGACTTTC.

The J gene is TRBJ1-1, the V gene TRBV11-2; the D gene is possibly TRBD1 (5 bases). CDR1 is SGHAT, CDR2 FQNNGV, per germline. CDR3 length: 15 residues. Trimming took 7 bases from V and 5 from J, leaving 20 bases between them. The chain's CDR3 is CASNMPRGVRTEAFF. The DNA for the CDR3 is TGTGCCAGCAACATGCCCCGGGGGGTTCGTACTGAAGCTTTCTTT.

This clonotype was observed many times. This chain connects TRBV7-2 to TRBJ2-1; maybe TRBD2 (6 bases). Germline V gene lookup returns CDR1 SGHTA and CDR2 FQGNSA. CDR3 length: 17 amino acids. Trimming removed 2 bases from V and 5 bases from J, with 19 bases in between. The CDR3 region is CASSLLRTKIINNEQFF. For the CDR3, the DNA is TGTGCCAGCAGCTTATTAAGGACTAAGATAATTAACAATGAGCAGTTCTTC.

In its sample, this clonotype was seen many times. V usage is TRBV4-1 and J usage is TRBJ1-1; D is uncertain. The CDR3 sequence is 15 residues long. Per the germline V gene, CDR1 is MGHRA and CDR2 is YSYEKL. Trimming removed 6 bases from V and 5 bases from J, with 19 bases in between. CDR3 in DNA: TGCGCCAGCAGACCGACGGAGACCCCGGGGACTGAAGCTTTCTTT. It yields the protein CASRPTETPGTEAFF.

This clonotype was seen a handful of times. This chain uses TRBV6-2 or TRBV6-3 with TRBJ1-1; D is perhaps TRBD1 (5 bases). The germline gives CDR1 MNHEY, CDR2 SVGEGT. CDR3 size: 14 residues. The ends were cut back, 6 bases at V and 2 bases at J, with 13 bases in the middle. Here the CDR3 DNA reads TGTGCCAGCAGATATGACAGTCCTAACACTGAAGCTTTCTTT. As protein: CASRYDSPNTEAFF.

The chain links TRBV20-1 to TRBJ2-6, with D perhaps matching TRBD1 (6 bases). This CDR3 spans 16 amino acids. V was trimmed by 0 bases and J by 2 bases, leaving 11 bases between them. Germline CDR1 and CDR2: DFQATT and SNEGSKA (reference sequence). The CDR3 region has the DNA TGCAGTGCTAGAGATGCCAGGGGTGCTGGGGCCAACGTCCTGACTTTC. Translation gives CSARDARGAGANVLTF.

This clonotype was counted at least ten times. The chain joins TRBV24-1 to TRBJ2-1; weak D call: TRBD1 (6 bases). CDR3 length equals 12 residues. Trimming took 4 bases from V and 8 from J, leaving 8 bases between them. Per the germline V gene, CDR1 is KGHDR and CDR2 is SFDVKD. This CDR3 reads CATSDRGYEQFF. Written as DNA, the CDR3 is TGTGCCACCAGTGACAGGGGCTATGAGCAGTTCTTC.

This clonotype was seen at least ten times. This chain links TRBV20-1 with TRBJ2-3; no clear D. The germline CDR1 and CDR2 sequences are DFQATT and SNEGSKA (reference sequence). V lost 5 bases to trimming and J lost 2 bases, with 11 bases between them. The length of the CDR3 is 13 residues. CDR3 DNA sequence: TGCAGTGCTGGCCGGCCCGACACAGATACGCAGTATTTT. As protein: CSAGRPDTDTQYF.

With regard to this clonotype: A read error may be the cause here, since a much bigger clone is one base away. The chain links TRBV20-1 to TRBJ2-4, with 11 bases aligning to TRBD2. With V trimmed by 3 bases and J by 0 bases, 22 bases remained unmatched. The CDR3 runs to 22 residues. The germline gives CDR1 DFQATT, CDR2 SNEGSKA (reference sequence). CDR3 coding DNA: TGCAGTGCTAGGGATCAGATTCGTAGCGGGAGGGACCCCGTGATAGCCAAAAACATTCAGTACTTC. It yields the protein CSARDQIRSGRDPVIAKNIQYF.

This clonotype was found many times. The rearrangement joins TRBV18 to TRBJ2-1; 9 nucleotides align to TRBD2. Germline lookup yields CDR1 KGHSH and CDR2 LQKENI. V lost 3 bases and J lost 3; bases outside the gene matches: 9. The CDR3 contains 17 residues. The CDR3 coding sequence is TGTGCCAGCTCACCCTTAATAGCGGGAGTTATCTACAATGAGCAGTTCTTC. Its translation is CASSPLIAGVIYNEQFF.

In this sample, this clonotype turned up many times. The V call is TRBV10-3, the J call TRBJ2-3; 13 positions match TRBD2. This CDR3 contains 16 residues. CDR1 and CDR2 from the germline V gene are ENHRY and SYGVKD. The junction had 9 bases not matched to a gene; V was cut back by 6 bases and J by 6 bases. The CDR3 is CAISLPLAGGTDTQYF. CDR3 in DNA: TGTGCCATCAGCCTACCACTAGCGGGAGGGACGGATACGCAGTATTTT.

The rearrangement uses TRBV6-5 and TRBJ1-5; a possible D gene is TRBD1 (5 bases). Germline CDR1 is MNHEY and CDR2 is SVGAGI. There are 14 residues in the CDR3. With 6 bases removed from V and 0 bases from J, the gap between germline ends came to 9 bases. The CDR3 region has the DNA TGTGCCAGCAGCCGACAGTATAGCAATCAGCCCCAGCATTTT. Translated, it gives CASSRQYSNQPQHF.

This clonotype was found many times. This chain joins TRBV12-3 or TRBV12-4 and TRBJ2-3; 8 bases agree with TRBD2. The CDR3 runs 15 residues. Germline trimming cut 3 bases from V and 5 bases from J; bases unmatched to any gene: 7. In nucleotides, the CDR3 is TGTGCCAGCAGTTTGGAACGGGGGGGCCGAGATACGCAGTATTTT. The encoded protein is CASSLERGGRDTQYF.

CDR3 bases: TGTGCCAGCAGCTTTACTAGCGGGTACCAAGAGACCCAGTACTTC. Protein sequence: CASSFTSGYQETQYF. V is TRBV7-6 and J is TRBJ2-5, with TRBD2 identical over 9 bases. This CDR3 has 15 residues. J gave up 0 bases and V 3 bases, and 2 bases lay outside the gene matches. Germline assignment: CDR1 SGHVS and CDR2 FNYEAQ.

This clonotype showed up many times. The chain uses TRBV6-1 and TRBJ2-7, with D maybe TRBD1 (5 bases). Per the germline V gene, CDR1 is MNHNS and CDR2 is SASEGT. V was clipped by 3 bases and J by 5 bases, with 11 bases between them. The CDR3 has 13 amino acids. In DNA, the CDR3 is TGTGCCAGCAGTGAGACAGAATCCCACGAGCAGTACTTC. Protein sequence: CASSETESHEQYF.

This clonotype occurred many times. The chain joins TRBV5-1 to TRBJ1-1; possible D gene TRBD1, 5 bases. V was cut by 2 bases and J by 6 bases, with 11 bases left in between. Per germline, CDR1 SGHRS and CDR2 YFSETQ. The CDR3 totals 13 residues. In DNA form, the CDR3 reads TGCGCCAGCAGCTTAGGGGAAACGGCTGAAGCTTTCTTT. Translation: CASSLGETAEAFF.

This clonotype was detected ten times or more. This chain connects TRBV20-1 to TRBJ1-2; unclear D gene. V lost 2 bases, J lost 6 bases, and 7 bases lay in between. From germline, CDR1 is DFQATT and CDR2 SNEGSKA (reference sequence). The CDR3 spans 11 residues. The CDR3 nucleotides read TGCAGTGCTAGAAATCTGGATGGCTACACCTTC. Protein sequence: CSARNLDGYTF.

This clonotype was detected ten times or more. The genes are TRBV5-1 and TRBJ2-7, with 7 bases fitting TRBD1. The CDR3 has 15 amino acids. CDR1 SGHRS and CDR2 YFSETQ come from the germline V gene. The V gene end was trimmed by 1 base and the J gene end by 4 bases; junction bases not matched to a gene: 8. The CDR3 region is CASSLRTGEFYEQYF. CDR3 bases: TGCGCCAGCAGCTTGAGAACAGGGGAATTTTACGAGCAGTACTTC. The full variable domain, completed using reference TRBV5-1 and TRBJ2-7, is KAGVTQTPRYLIKTRGQQVTLSCSPISGHRSVSWYQQTPGQGLQFLFEYFSETQRNKGNFPGRFSGRQFSNSRSEMNVSTLELGDSALYLCASSLRTGEFYEQYFGPGTRLTVT.

The chain couples TRBV7-2 to TRBJ1-2; D is perhaps TRBD1 (5 bases). The V gene lost 1 base and the J gene lost 3 bases, with 12 bases spanning the gap. The CDR3 spans 15 residues. Per the germline V gene, CDR1 is SGHTA and CDR2 is FQGNSA. Here the CDR3 DNA reads TGTGCCAGCAGCTTAGTAGGGGCAGTAGACTATGGCTACACCTTC. Protein sequence: CASSLVGAVDYGYTF.

This clonotype occurred a few times. J is TRBJ1-5 and V is TRBV29-1; a weak D match, TRBD1 (5 bases). The V gene's germline CDR1 is SQVTM and CDR2 ANQGSEA. Trimming removed 6 bases at V and 12 bases at J, with 15 bases between. The CDR3 totals 11 residues. The CDR3 here is CSVDRDGIQHF. In DNA, the CDR3 is TGCAGCGTGGACCGGGACGGGATCCAGCATTTT.

This clonotype was found many times. This chain connects TRBV20-1 to TRBJ2-3; 9 nucleotides agree with TRBD1. The V gene end was trimmed by 4 bases and the J gene end by 6 bases; junction bases not matched to a gene: 11. The CDR3 runs 15 residues. CDR1 and CDR2 (germline): DFQATT, SNEGSKA (reference sequence). CDR3 sequence (DNA): TGCAGTGCTACTCTTTTGGGACAGGGTGATGATACGCAGTATTTT. This translates into CSATLLGQGDDTQYF.

This clonotype was recorded many times. The V and J genes are TRBV5-1 and TRBJ2-3; 11 nucleotides match TRBD2. V lost 7 bases, J lost 4 bases, and 11 bases stayed unmatched. The V gene's germline CDR1 is SGHRS and CDR2 YFSETQ. CDR3 size: 16 residues. CDR3 nucleotide sequence: TGCGCCAGCCGACTTTCACTAGCGGGGGAAGCAGATACGCAGTATTTT. Protein product: CASRLSLAGEADTQYF.

This clonotype was recorded many times. The chain carries TRBV6-6 and TRBJ2-7, with 10 nucleotides matching TRBD2. This CDR3 region has 15 residues. V lost 6 bases to trimming and J lost 0 bases; unmatched junction nucleotides: 5. Looked up from germline, CDR1 is MNHNY and CDR2 is SVGAGI (reference sequence). The CDR3 loop reads CASRQLAGSSYEQYF. In DNA form, the CDR3 reads TGTGCCAGCAGGCAACTAGCGGGGAGCTCCTACGAGCAGTACTTC.

This clonotype showed up many times. CDR3 residues: CASSLRTGFTGELFF. The DNA for the CDR3 is TGTGCCAGCAGTTTACGGACAGGATTCACCGGGGAGCTGTTTTTT. V is TRBV25-1 and J is TRBJ2-2; TRBD1 matches at 7 bases. CDR3 length equals 15 residues. Trimming took 5 bases from V and 4 from J; bases not matched to a gene: 7. Germline CDR1 is MGHDK and CDR2 is SYGVNS. The variable domain in full, with the rest retrieved from reference TRBV25-1 and TRBJ2-2, is EADIYQTPRYLVIGTGKKITLECSQTMGHDKMYWYQQDPGMELHLIHYSYGVNSTEKGDLSSESTVSRIRTEHFPLTLESARPSHTSQYLCASSLRTGFTGELFFGEGSRLTVL.

This clonotype turned up a few times. The chain links TRBV6-2 or TRBV6-3 to TRBJ2-7; 7 positions match TRBD2. With V trimmed by 10 bases and J by 1 base, 7 bases remained unmatched. Per germline, CDR1 MNHEY and CDR2 SVGEGT. CDR3 length equals 13 residues. The CDR3 DNA sequence: TGTGCCACCCGGGGGGACGGTTCCTACGAGCAGTACTTC. Protein: CATRGDGSYEQYF.